The 8 T cell receptor beta chains presented below share a single source sample, sequenced in a study of T cell responses to AZD1222 COVID-19 vaccine. Some clones are missing from TCRdb's copy, which holds only in-frame ones; the method was immunoSEQ multiplex PCR. Seen here are around 130,000 clones, roughly 89% observed once, and the top ten hold about 1.1%. The sequencing here drew on peripheral blood, taken 28 days after the second AZD1222 dose. These receptor sequences come from an adult who received the AZD1222 COVID-19 vaccine.

This clone was detected a few times. V is TRBV12-3 or TRBV12-4 and J is TRBJ1-2; D call uncertain. The CDR3 loop spans 12 amino acids. V was cut by 0 bases and J by 8 bases, with 7 bases left in between. The CDR3 DNA follows: TGTGCCAGCAGTTTAGCGGGTCACGGCTACACCTTC. This gives the protein CASSLAGHGYTF.

V is TRBV6-6 and J is TRBJ2-7; TRBD2 matches at 10 bases. The V gene end was trimmed by 2 bases and the J gene end by 4 bases; junction bases not matched to a gene: 2. CDR1 and CDR2 (germline): MNHNY, SVGAGI (reference sequence). This CDR3 has 14 amino acids. The CDR3: CASSYGTSEYEQYF. DNA of the CDR3: TGTGCCAGCAGTTACGGGACTAGCGAGTACGAGCAGTACTTC.

The chain combines TRBV5-4 with TRBJ1-4, with D possibly TRBD1 on 6 matching bases. This CDR3 is built from 18 residues. CDR1 SGHNT and CDR2 YYREEE come from the germline V gene (reference sequence). V was shortened by 4 bases and J by 8 bases, with 27 bases between the two germline ends. The CDR3 sequence: CASSRGTPGTATREKLFF. CDR3 coding DNA: TGTGCCAGCAGCCGAGGGACACCCGGTACCGCCACGCGGGAAAAACTGTTTTTT.

The genes are TRBV12-3 or TRBV12-4 and TRBJ1-2; tentatively, D is TRBD1 (5 bases). The CDR3 sequence is 13 residues long. V was cut by 8 bases and J by 4 bases, with 14 bases left in between. The CDR3 coding sequence is TGTGCCAGCTTTTGGGGACTCAGCTATGGCTACACCTTC. Translating gives CASFWGLSYGYTF.

The J gene is TRBJ1-3, the V gene TRBV7-2, with a possible D match to TRBD1 (6 bases). The CDR3 is made up of 15 amino acids. V was cut by 8 bases and J by 4 bases, with 18 bases left in between. Germline CDR1 reads SGHTA; CDR2 reads FQGNSA. This CDR3 reads CASSLGGLSGNTIYF. The DNA of the CDR3 is TGTGCCAGCTCCTTAGGGGGTCTATCAGGAAACACCATATATTTT.

The genes are TRBV5-6 and TRBJ2-6; D uncertain. Germline V CDR1 and CDR2: SGHDT, YYEEEE. CDR3 length: 15 residues. V was shortened by 0 bases and J by 2 bases, with 6 bases between the two germline ends. The CDR3 loop is CASSLDETGANVLTF. In nucleotides, the CDR3 is TGTGCCAGCAGCTTGGACGAGACTGGGGCCAACGTCCTGACTTTC.

This clone occurred once. This chain joins TRBV5-6 and TRBJ1-1; no firm D call. In germline, CDR1 is SGHDT, CDR2 YYEEEE. Deletions cut 1 base from V and 3 bases from J, with 10 bases between. The CDR3 length is 14 residues. The CDR3 sequence: CASSLLADYTEAFF. The CDR3 DNA is TGTGCCAGCAGCTTGCTGGCGGATTACACTGAAGCTTTCTTT. The full variable domain, with the rest looked up from reference TRBV5-6 and TRBJ1-1, is DAGVTQSPTHLIKTRGQQVTLRCSPKSGHDTVSWYQQALGQGPQFIFQYYEEEERQRGNFPDRFSGHQFPNYSSELNVNALLLGDSALYLCASSLLADYTEAFFGQGTRLTVV.

The chain employs TRBV3-1 (or the pseudogene TRBV3-2) and TRBJ1-1; 8 bases fit TRBD1. Trimming removed 6 bases from V and 1 base from J; junction bases left unmatched: 13. The CDR3 loop spans 17 amino acids. The V gene's germline CDR1 is LGHDT and CDR2 YNNKEL (reference sequence). CDR3 in DNA: TGTGCCAGCAGGCCAGTCCCGGGACAGGTCGGGAACACTGAAGCTTTCTTT. Residues: CASRPVPGQVGNTEAFF.